This TCR beta chain was recorded in a study of shared clonotypes between healthy human individuals. A remark on this clone: Antigen specificity is unknown.

Broader study findings: Inspection by rarefaction showed sorted-subset sequencing to be incomplete despite large depth.

A CD45RA+ naive subset and a CD45RA-negative memory subset were split from CD4+ cells. TCRdb's copy holds only in-frame clones and misses some; the assay was immunoSEQ multiplex PCR. The sample carries some 1,100,000 clones, around 78% recorded once. The TCR sequence derives from a young man in good health. Some clones in this sample may be carry-over from other donors' samples. The specimen was memory CD4+ T cells from PBMCs. The subset was: CD45RA-negative fraction.

CDR3 protein: CASSLQGYSNQPQHF. In DNA form, the CDR3 reads TGTGCCAGCAGCTTACAGGGGTATAGCAATCAGCCCCAGCATTTT. The V and J genes are TRBV5-5 and TRBJ1-5; 7 bases align to TRBD1. CDR3 size: 15 residues. V lost 2 bases to trimming and J lost 0 bases; unmatched junction nucleotides: 2. Germline CDR1 SGHKS, CDR2 YYEKEE (reference sequence).